This T cell receptor beta chain is drawn from a study of T cell clones after liver transplantation. Study context: TCRbeta sequencing after a pre-transplant mixed lymphocyte reaction identified graft-donor-reactive clones, later tracked in post-transplant blood.

To note about this clone: Antigen: not known.

Study-wide points: In a couple of subjects, few donor cells limited the measurable donor-reactive repertoire.

Trimming removed 2 bases at V and 2 bases at J, with 13 bases between. The V gene's germline CDR1 is SEHNR and CDR2 FQNEAQ (reference sequence). The CDR3 contains 15 residues. Measured with immunoSEQ multiplex PCR; TCRdb has only the in-frame clones, and not every one. Among approximately 55,000 clones listed, 71% were seen once. The source material was CD4+ T cells from blood, sampled before liver transplant. The gene calls are TRBV7-9 and TRBJ2-7, with a weak D call TRBD2 (5 bases). This clonotype was sampled from a human donor who received a liver transplant. The CDR3 protein is CASSLTGYRTYEQYF. The CDR3 DNA follows: TGTGCCAGCAGCTTAACGGGGTACAGAACCTACGAGCAGTACTTC.